This TCR beta chain came from a study of Ad26.COV2.S vaccination and SARS-CoV-2 variants. The overall study: Participants got Ad26.COV2.S intramuscularly, once or twice 56 days apart. The study's findings and limits: Placebo recipients had lower spike-specific TCR breadth than vaccine recipients. Substantial breadth was reportedly displayed by spike-specific CD8+ and CD4+ T cell responses after vaccination.

Measured with immunoSEQ multiplex PCR; TCRdb has only the in-frame clones, and not every one. The data hold some 420,000 clones, with roughly 90% observed a single time. About this clone itself: The antigen is undetermined.

The treatment denotes: 15 to 20 received Ad26.COV2.S at low or high dose, single or two shots; about five received placebo; per-sample allocation not given. Day 63 following the first vaccine or placebo injection was when the samples were taken. Donation came from an adult in Boston who was aged 18-55 years. Looked up from germline, CDR1 is SGHVS and CDR2 is FQNEAQ. V was trimmed by 1 base and J by 0 bases, leaving 12 bases between them. CDR3 size: 16 residues. The receptor was derived from a person between 18 and 65 years old who received the Ad26.COV2.S COVID-19 vaccine or a placebo. J is TRBJ1-2 and V is TRBV7-8; D might be TRBD1 (6 bases). The sample here was peripheral blood, taken in a trial of Ad26.COV2.S vaccine versus placebo. Here the CDR3 DNA reads TGTGCCAGCAGCTTAGATACAGGGCCTTCTAACTATGGCTACACCTTC. Translated, it gives CASSLDTGPSNYGYTF.